A selection of T cell receptor beta chains follows, all from one sample in a study of beta chain features in type 1 diabetes. Sequencing was performed with immunoSEQ multiplex PCR; in TCRdb, only in-frame clones are kept and a portion is missing. The sample holds 600,000 to 700,000 clones, around 12% seen once. Sequences were obtained from naive CD4+ T cells from blood. The receptors derive from a man aged 30 to 39 with type 1 diabetes. Each CDR3 is given with its conserved first and last residue. D genes are given only for firm matches. Size tells how often a clone was seen (once, few, many) or the class of an expanded clone, and some rows leave it out.

v_gene,j_gene,len,abundance,d_gene,CDR3nt,CDR3aa
TRBV7-3,TRBJ2-7,13,NA,NA,TGTGCCAGCAGCTTAGACAGGGAGGGCGAGCAGTACTTC,CASSLDREGEQYF
TRBV7-2,TRBJ2-7,16,few,TRBD1,TGTGCCAGCAGCCCTGCTTGGACAGGGGACACCTACGAGCAGTACTTC,CASSPAWTGDTYEQYF
TRBV10-3,TRBJ1-6,13,NA,NA,TGTGCCATCACCCGGGAAGGAAATTCACCCCTCCACTTT,CAITREGNSPLHF
TRBV27,TRBJ2-7,13,NA,NA,TGTGCCAGCAGTGCCGGGGGCTCCTACGAGCAGTACTTC,CASSAGGSYEQYF
TRBV27,TRBJ2-2,14,few,NA,TGTGCCATCAGACCAGCGACGAACACCGGGGAGCTGTTTTTT,CAIRPATNTGELFF
TRBV11-2,TRBJ2-7,15,NA,NA,TGTGCCAGCAGCTTAGGTGAACAGCCACGGGGCGAGCAGTACTTC,CASSLGEQPRGEQYF
TRBV5-8,TRBJ1-2,14,NA,TRBD1,TGTGCCAGCAGCCGGGGACAGGGTAGCTATGGCTACACCTTC,CASSRGQGSYGYTF
TRBV28,TRBJ2-7,15,NA,TRBD1,TGTGCCAGCAGTTTATTTGGGACAGCCCCCTACGAGCAGTACTTC,CASSLFGTAPYEQYF
TRBV9,TRBJ2-2,16,NA,TRBD1,TGTGCCAGCAGCGTTCTGGGACAGGCGAGCACCGGGGAGCTGTTTTTT,CASSVLGQASTGELFF
TRBV28,TRBJ1-2,13,NA,NA,TGTGCCAGCAGTGTACAGCCTTCCTATGGCTACACCTTC,CASSVQPSYGYTF
TRBV27,TRBJ2-4,14,NA,NA,TGTGCCAGCAGTTTAAGGGGGGGGCCTCGTATTCAGTACTTC,CASSLRGGPRIQYF
TRBV18,TRBJ1-4,13,few,NA,TGTGCCAGCTCACCAGTGTCGGGTGAAAAACTGTTTTTT,CASSPVSGEKLFF
TRBV7-9,TRBJ2-7,14,NA,TRBD1,TGTGCCAGCAGCGATGGACAGGGAGCCTACGAGCAGTACTTC,CASSDGQGAYEQYF
TRBV4-2,TRBJ1-2,14,few,NA,TGTGCCAGCAGCCAAGATCGTTACGAGGCAGGCTACACCTTC,CASSQDRYEAGYTF
TRBV11-3,TRBJ2-2,16,NA,TRBD1,TGTGCCAGCAGCCCCCCTAACAGGGGGCAGGGCGGGGAGCTGTTTTTT,CASSPPNRGQGGELFF
TRBV4-2,TRBJ2-5,12,few,NA,TGTGCCAGCAGCCAAAGGAGGGAGACCCAGTACTTC,CASSQRRETQYF
TRBV29-1,TRBJ2-3,13,few,NA,TGCAGCCACGCAGGGCCCGAGGCAGATACGCAGTATTTT,CSHAGPEADTQYF
TRBV18,TRBJ1-1,16,NA,TRBD1,TGTGCCAGCTCACCACGGGGGACAGGGGCGAACACTGAAGCTTTCTTT,CASSPRGTGANTEAFF
TRBV23-1,TRBJ2-7,18,few,NA,TGCGCCAGCAGTCAATGTCAACTACGAAGCACCCGGATCTACGAGCAGTACTTC,CASSQCQLRSTRIYEQYF
TRBV4-3,TRBJ1-2,14,NA,NA,TGCGCCAGCAGCCAAGCGGGCTCCGGCAGTGGCTACACCTTC,CASSQAGSGSGYTF
TRBV6-6,TRBJ2-7,15,NA,TRBD2,TGTGCCAGCAGTTACGCTAGGACTAGCGCTGGCGAGCAGTACTTC,CASSYARTSAGEQYF
TRBV5-4,TRBJ2-7,14,few,TRBD1,TGTGCCAGCAGCTTAAGGCAGGGGGCAAGGGAGCAGTACTTC,CASSLRQGAREQYF
TRBV29-1,TRBJ1-5,13,NA,NA,TGCAGCGCCAGGTTAGGGGGTAATCAGCCCCAGCATTTT,CSARLGGNQPQHF
TRBV11-3,TRBJ2-2,16,few,NA,TGTGCCAGCAGCTTAGCGATAGCGGAGGACACCGGGGAGCTGTTTTTT,CASSLAIAEDTGELFF
TRBV7-9,TRBJ1-1,13,few,NA,TGTGCCAGCAGCTCGCCTCAGGGTTTTGAAGCTTTCTTT,CASSSPQGFEAFF
TRBV15,TRBJ2-7,12,few,NA,TGTGCCACCAGCAGAGATGCGGCCGAGCAGTACTTC,CATSRDAAEQYF
TRBV10-2,TRBJ1-6,13,few,NA,TGCGCCAGCAGTGAGATAGTCAGTTCACCCCTCCACTTT,CASSEIVSSPLHF
TRBV2,TRBJ1-5,13,few,TRBD1,TGTGCCAGCACAGGGACAGGGGTTCAGCCCCAGCATTTT,CASTGTGVQPQHF
TRBV2,TRBJ1-2,15,NA,TRBD1,TGTGCCAGCAGTGAAGGGGGGACAGGGACGTTTGGCTACACCTTC,CASSEGGTGTFGYTF
TRBV11-2,TRBJ2-1,15,NA,NA,TGTGCCAGCAGCTTAGTTCTCCAGGGTAAGGCTGAGCAGTTCTTC,CASSLVLQGKAEQFF
TRBV4-3,TRBJ1-2,15,few,NA,TGCGCCAGCAGCCAAGTACCTCGCGGGGGGTCTGGCTACACCTTC,CASSQVPRGGSGYTF
TRBV7-2,TRBJ2-3,13,few,NA,TGTGCCAGCAGGGGCGGTAACACAGATACGCAGTATTTT,CASRGGNTDTQYF
TRBV30,TRBJ1-4,14,NA,NA,TGTGCCTGGAACCCCCCGGGCGATAATGAAAAACTGTTTTTT,CAWNPPGDNEKLFF
TRBV5-1,TRBJ2-2,14,NA,NA,TGCGCCAGCAGCTCCGGCCAGAACACCGGGGAGCTGTTTTTT,CASSSGQNTGELFF
TRBV6-1,TRBJ2-3,14,few,NA,TGTGCCAGCATCGGCCCCCAGGACGCGGGTACGCAGTATTTT,CASIGPQDAGTQYF
TRBV2,TRBJ1-2,12,few,NA,TGTGCCAGTAGACGACAGGTCTATGGCTACACCTTC,CASRRQVYGYTF
TRBV27,TRBJ2-7,14,NA,TRBD1,TGTGCCAGCAGCCGTACAGGGGGCGTGTACGAGCAGTACTTC,CASSRTGGVYEQYF
TRBV11-2,TRBJ1-2,13,NA,NA,TGTGCCAGCAGCTTAGATCAGGCGGGCGGCTACACCTTC,CASSLDQAGGYTF
TRBV28,TRBJ1-5,16,few,NA,TGTGCCAGCAGTTCACCCGTAGGGGGGGACGGTCAGCCCCAGCATTTT,CASSSPVGGDGQPQHF
TRBV29-1,TRBJ2-4,19,NA,TRBD1,TGCAGCGTTGCCTGGGACAGGGGGAGGATTGGCTCGGCCAAAAACATTCAGTACTTC,CSVAWDRGRIGSAKNIQYF
TRBV29-1,TRBJ1-1,13,NA,NA,TGCAGCGTTGAAGTGACAGAGAACACTGAAGCTTTCTTT,CSVEVTENTEAFF
TRBV10-3,TRBJ2-7,15,NA,TRBD1,TGTGCCATCAGTGATTACAGGGGTGTCGGCTACGAGCAGTACTTC,CAISDYRGVGYEQYF
TRBV7-9,TRBJ1-1,16,NA,TRBD1,TGTGCCAGCAGCTCGGGTGGGACAGGGGATCACACTGAAGCTTTCTTT,CASSSGGTGDHTEAFF